Below, 10 T cell receptor beta chains from the same sample are listed, as sequenced in a study of cytomegalovirus exposure and HLA in healthy donors. The PCR contained 60 Vbeta and 13 Jbeta primers. Profiling relied on immunoSEQ multiplex PCR, and the TCRdb table lists in-frame clones only, not all of them. The sample has a few hundred thousand clones, roughly 81% seen once. The specimen was PBMCs. Receptor source: a woman between 35 and 50 years old in good health and CMV-seropositive.

The rearrangement joins TRBV28 to TRBJ1-6; possible D gene TRBD1, 6 bases. The V end was cut by 6 bases, the J end by 8 bases, with 20 bases between. Germline V CDR1 and CDR2: MDHEN, SYDVKM. The CDR3 is 16 amino acids. This chain's CDR3 is CASSPIRGAWDSPLHF. As DNA, the CDR3 is TGTGCCAGCAGCCCTATCCGGGGGGCGTGGGATTCACCCCTCCACTTT.

The rearrangement joins TRBV29-1 to TRBJ2-5; TRBD2 is a possible D gene (6 bases). CDR1 SQVTM and CDR2 ANQGSEA come from the germline V gene. Trimming left V 7 bases short and J 5 bases short, with 8 bases between. The CDR3 runs 10 residues. As DNA, the CDR3 is TGCAGCGGAGGAGGGGAGACCCAGTACTTC. It encodes CSGGGETQYF.

This clone was observed a few times. The CDR3 DNA is TGTGCCAGCAGTCCGCTGCGGGGGCAGGAGACCTACGAGCAGTACTTC. This translates into CASSPLRGQETYEQYF. The V and J genes are TRBV28 and TRBJ2-7; maybe TRBD2 (7 bases). The CDR3 has 16 residues. Per germline, CDR1 MDHEN and CDR2 SYDVKM. Trimming removed 5 bases from V and 2 bases from J, with 19 bases in between.

The chain carries TRBV28 and TRBJ1-2; 8 bases line up with TRBD1. Germline CDR1 MDHEN, CDR2 SYDVKM. The CDR3 covers 13 residues. Trimming removed 6 bases from V and 5 bases from J; junction bases left unmatched: 5. For the CDR3, the DNA is TGTGCCAGCAGCGACAGGGGCCTTTATGGCTACACCTTC. This encodes CASSDRGLYGYTF.

The table lists this clone with a few counts. The chain is built from TRBV4-3 and TRBJ1-6, with 8 bases fitting TRBD1. CDR3 size: 18 residues. Germline V gene data show CDR1 as LGHNA and CDR2 as YSLEER. V shed 0 bases and J 9 bases; nucleotides not matched to a gene: 13. The CDR3: CASSQEYTWQGARSPLHF. The DNA of the CDR3 is TGCGCCAGCAGCCAAGAATACACTTGGCAGGGGGCGCGTTCACCCCTCCACTTT.

This chain joins TRBV27 and TRBJ1-4; tentative D call: TRBD1 (6 bases). The CDR3 is 13 residues long. CDR1 is MNHEY and CDR2 is SMNVEV in the germline V gene (reference sequence). V lost 6 bases, J lost 6 bases, and 11 bases lay in between. Here the CDR3 DNA reads TGTGCCAGCAGCGAAACAGGGCATGAAAAACTGTTTTTT. This translates into CASSETGHEKLFF.

CDR3 nucleotide sequence: TGTGCCAGCAGTTCGACAGGATATGGCTACACCTTC. This codes for CASSSTGYGYTF. J is TRBJ1-2 and V is TRBV28, with D perhaps TRBD1 (6 bases). This CDR3 has 12 residues. Trimming shortened V by 4 bases and J by 5 bases, and 8 bases separated the two germline ends. Germline-derived CDR1 and CDR2 are MDHEN and SYDVKM.

The chain carries TRBV11-2 and TRBJ2-5; TRBD2 matches at 11 bases. Germline V lookup: CDR1 SGHAT, CDR2 FQNNGV. The CDR3 is 14 amino acids. V dropped 5 bases and J dropped 7; count of bases not matched to a gene: 6. CDR3 sequence (DNA): TGTGCCAGCAGCCCCGGGACTAGCGGCCGGACCCAGTACTTC. Translated: CASSPGTSGRTQYF. Full variable domain (outside the CDR3, taken from reference TRBV11-2 and TRBJ2-5): EAGVAQSPRYKIIEKRQSVAFWCNPISGHATLYWYQQILGQGPKLLIQFQNNGVVDDSQLPKDRFSAERLKGVDSTLKIQPAKLEDSAVYLCASSPGTSGRTQYFGPGTRLLVL.

The rearrangement uses TRBV4-1 and TRBJ2-1; D perhaps matches TRBD2 (6 bases). The CDR3 totals 13 residues. Germline CDR1 MGHRA, CDR2 YSYEKL. Trimming removed 1 base from V and 5 bases from J, with 6 bases in between. CDR3 sequence (DNA): TGCGCCAGCAGCCAAGTAGCGGACAATGAGCAGTTCTTC. Translating gives CASSQVADNEQFF.

The CDR3: CASSSIQYSETQYF. CDR3 sequence (DNA): TGTGCCAGCAGTTCCATACAATATTCGGAGACCCAGTACTTC. The chain links TRBV28 to TRBJ2-5; D not certain. V lost 4 bases, J lost 5 bases, and 14 bases lay in between. The CDR3 sequence is 14 residues long. The germline V gene encodes CDR1 MDHEN and CDR2 SYDVKM. The full variable domain, its missing parts supplied by reference TRBV28 and TRBJ2-5, is DVKVTQSSRYLVKRTGEKVFLECVQDMDHENMFWYRQDPGLGLRLIYFSYDVKMKEKGDIPEGYSVSREKKERFSLILESASTNQTSMYLCASSSIQYSETQYFGPGTRLLVL.